This T cell receptor beta chain was sequenced for a study of radiotherapy plus CTLA-4 blockade in lung cancer. Comment on this clone: Its antigen is unidentified.

Only in-frame clones appear in the TCRdb table, and some are missing; sequencing was by immunoSEQ multiplex PCR. Of over 40,000 clones in the sample, roughly four fifths are singletons; the top ten hold approximately 3.3%. Study-wide findings and caveats: Early blood T cell clone dynamics reportedly forecast response best, with interferon-beta. Radiotherapy with ipilimumab was followed by blood expansion of tumor-derived clones.

The CDR3 length is 16 residues. Trimming took off 5 bases at V and 2 bases at J, with 15 bases between the two ends. CDR1 SSHAT and CDR2 FNYEAQ come from the germline V gene (reference sequence). Ipilimumab-mediated CTLA-4 blockade plus focal radiation was given to patients having chemo-refractory metastatic non-small-cell lung cancer. The TCR sequence derives from a human donor with non-small cell lung cancer who had stable disease on radiotherapy plus ipilimumab. The gene calls are TRBV7-7 and TRBJ2-2, with D possibly matching TRBD2 (5 bases). The sequencing used peripheral blood, collected from a patient treated with radiotherapy plus ipilimumab. The CDR3 region is CASSPSGGGNTGELFF. In DNA, the CDR3 is TGTGCCAGCAGCCCAAGCGGTGGAGGCAACACCGGGGAGCTGTTTTTT.